This TCR beta chain stems from a study of blood T cell repertoires in COVID-19 (TCRdb year 2020). With respect to the entire study: Samples from collaborators originated in the United States, Italy and Spain and spanned both the acute and convalescent phases of COVID-19. The dataset comprised deeply sampled blood TCRbeta repertoires from subjects exposed to, actively infected with, or recovered from COVID-19. Nearly every sample came with metadata listing a de-identified subject ID, COVID-19 status, age in years and sex. Where available, HLA class I and class II types were obtained from metadata supplied by the sample provider rather than from assay-based typing. The repertoires were released in a freely available public database meant as a resource for research on the immune response to SARS-CoV-2. Samples were obtained from the ongoing ImmuneRACE study (first 160 participants) and from 1,254 subjects provided by 6 global collaborators. The prospective study material was composed of cDNA or gDNA derived from T cells, B-cell-depleted T cells, or PBMCs. The study at large found these results: Clinical and demographic metadata were provided uncurated, with the amount varying by source and participant.

V is cut by 3 bases and J by 2 bases, and the space between the germline ends is 8 bases. Measured from the cysteine to the phenylalanine, the CDR3 is 14 residues long. CDR3 DNA only is kept here, 42 bases in frame from base 1. According to the germline V gene, CDR1 reads MDHEN and CDR2 reads SYDVKM. Collaborating institutions collected whole blood in K2EDTA tubes following their own protocols. Collaborator samples were shipped for TCRbeta analysis as frozen whole blood, isolated PBMCs, or DNA extracted from either sample type. Turning to this clone: The antigen it recognizes is unknown. The record has no base qualities; no much larger clone is one base away.

The immunoSEQ Assay, a bias-controlled multiplex PCR, was used to amplify TCRbeta CDR3 regions from genomic DNA. In the authors' own workflow: The number of nucleated cells in each sample was estimated from the amplification of reference gene primers within the assay. Sequence reads were collapsed and filtered to measure the absolute abundance of every unique TCRbeta CDR3 rearrangement. For each sample, productive Simpson clonality was calculated as the square root of Simpson's diversity index over productive rearrangements. The clones in this table, taken by TCRdb from immuneACCESS, are in-frame only. Not every clone is retained; where verified, under half of the shortfall comes from an unresolved V gene, and the cause of the rest is unknown. V, J and clone size reflect that table, while D and trimming were determined from the DNA. The sample records hundreds of thousands of clones, about four fifths of which are singletons. Together, the top ten hold roughly 10% of the sample.

Material: peripheral blood. Recombination linked TRBV28 to TRBJ1-3; the D gene identity is not certain. This TCR came from a woman older than 75 with acute or convalescent COVID-19. CDR3 protein: CASSLGLAGNTIYF. The sequence in DNA is TGTGCCAGCAGTTTGGGCTTAGCTGGAAACACCATATATTTT.